This TCR beta chain was found in a study of beta chain features in type 1 diabetes. Study-wide results and caveats: Patients' naive, central memory and regulatory TCRB repertoires appeared more alike than those of healthy donors. There was a moderate but significant shortening of TCRB CDR3s in all four CD4+ subsets of Type 1 diabetes patients.

Heparinised blood was drawn once per donor, averaging around 120 mL. Remarks on this clone: Its antigen remains unknown.

The germline V gene has CDR1 MNHNY and CDR2 SVGAGI (reference sequence). The CDR3 runs to 11 residues. Trimming removed 6 bases at V and 7 bases at J, with 9 bases between. Reverse transcribing all isolated RNA meant expressed TCRB transcripts were sequenced. Assay: immunoSEQ multiplex PCR; the TCRdb copy retains only in-frame clones and omits some. The sample contains a few hundred thousand clones, about 26% of which appear only once. Sequencing was done on a sample of central memory CD4+ T cells from blood. The rearrangement links TRBV6-6 to TRBJ1-2; TRBD1 is a possible D gene (5 bases). The source is a man aged 25-45 years in good health. In DNA, the CDR3 is TGTGCCAGCAGAAGACAGTTTGGCTACACCTTC. Translation: CASRRQFGYTF.